The entry below describes one T cell receptor (beta chain). What it recognizes is unknown. These data originate in a study of OX40 agonist ivuxolimab in advanced cancers. In the study overall: A mean age of around 60 years, range roughly 23 to 85, was recorded, and about 83% were male. Study-level points and caveats: Nonresponders, in some cases, also had low normalized T-cell clonal expansion. On average, CD8+ T cells showed a greater number of expanded clones than CD4+. Both blood CD4+ and CD8+ T cells showed clonal growth by week 6 at 0.1 to 3.0 mg/kg.

Here immunoSEQ multiplex PCR was the method, and the copy in TCRdb shows in-frame clones only, minus some. The sample shows some 19,000 clones, 85% to 90% of them seen only once. The sequence derives from an adult with an advanced solid tumor such as melanoma, head and neck, liver or kidney cancer. The sequencing here drew on CD4+ or CD8+ T cells sorted from blood, taken in a trial of the OX40 agonist ivuxolimab.

The CDR3 DNA follows: TGTGCCAGCAGTTTAGGTACGGAAACCTACGAGCAGTACTTC. Its protein is CASSLGTETYEQYF. This sequence joins TRBV27 and TRBJ2-7; D is unclear. The CDR3 runs to 14 residues. Trimming left V 2 bases short and J 2 bases short, with 10 bases between. Germline V gene lookup returns CDR1 MNHEY and CDR2 SMNVEV (reference sequence).